The clone carrying this T cell receptor beta chain came up many times. Its target is unknown. Time point denoted: sample taken at primary tumor resection. In each case, whole RNA from tumor, nontumor lung or frozen PBMC was sequenced unsorted. This specimen belongs to a study of spatial heterogeneity in lung cancer. Study context: In the raw reads, each unique TCR and UMI combination was present more than ten times on average. Findings and limits, study-wide: Resection blood, more than follow-up blood, showed ubiquitous expanded tumor TCRs.

Germline values: CDR1 ENHRY, CDR2 SYGVKD. The V end lost 7 bases, the J end lost 0 bases, and 9 bases lay between the germline ends. The CDR3 consists of 13 residues. A single record per CDR3 protein comes from TCRdb applying MiXCR to the 5' RACE reads. The sample consists of just under 95,000 distinct CDR3 sequences, roughly 12% of them appearing once. This TCR was sampled from a male donor with early-stage non-small cell lung cancer. This chain connects TRBV10-3 to TRBJ2-5; unclear D gene. The source was PBMCs, collected at surgery. As DNA, the CDR3 is TGTGCCATCAAAGGGCAGGACCAAGAGACCCAGTACTTC. It encodes CAIKGQDQETQYF.